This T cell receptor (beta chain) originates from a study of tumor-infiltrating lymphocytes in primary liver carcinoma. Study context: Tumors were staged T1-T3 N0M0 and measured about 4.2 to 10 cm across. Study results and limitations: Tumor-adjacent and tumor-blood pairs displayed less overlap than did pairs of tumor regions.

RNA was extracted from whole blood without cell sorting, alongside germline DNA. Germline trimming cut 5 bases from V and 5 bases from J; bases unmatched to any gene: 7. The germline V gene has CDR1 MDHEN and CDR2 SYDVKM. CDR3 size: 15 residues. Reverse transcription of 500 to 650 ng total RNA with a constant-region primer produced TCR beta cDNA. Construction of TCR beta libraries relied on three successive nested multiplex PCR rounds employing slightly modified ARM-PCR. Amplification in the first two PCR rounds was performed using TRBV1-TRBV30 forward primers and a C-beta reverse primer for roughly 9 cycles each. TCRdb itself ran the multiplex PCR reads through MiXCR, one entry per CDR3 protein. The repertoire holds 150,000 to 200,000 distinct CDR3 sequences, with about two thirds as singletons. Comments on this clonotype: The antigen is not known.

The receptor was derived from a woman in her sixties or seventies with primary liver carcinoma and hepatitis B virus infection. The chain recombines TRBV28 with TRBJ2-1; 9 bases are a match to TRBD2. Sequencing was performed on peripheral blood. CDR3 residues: CASSVKSSGNNEQFF. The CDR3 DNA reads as TGTGCCAGCAGTGTGAAGTCTAGCGGGAACAATGAGCAGTTCTTC.